These T cell receptor beta chains were read from a single sample in a study of T cells in localized non-small cell lung cancer. The repertoire was sequenced with immunoSEQ multiplex PCR; TCRdb's copy has only in-frame clones and lacks some. The sample includes approximately 28,000 clones, roughly 80% seen only once; the top ten take about 5.4%. Sequencing used peripheral blood mononuclear cells, obtained before any cancer treatment. Receptors originate from a man aged 35-69 years with stage III lung adenocarcinoma. Both conserved end residues are part of each CDR3. D genes are given only for firm matches. Clone size is shown for a subset of rows, as once, few, many or a class of expanded clone.

D	V	size	J	CDR3	DNA
NA	TRBV6-4	medium-sized	TRBJ2-3	CASSDGSTDTQYF	TGTGCCAGCAGTGACGGGAGCACAGATACGCAGTATTTT
NA	TRBV7-8	NA	TRBJ1-6	CASSPRGSNSPLHF	TGTGCCAGCAGCCCCCGCGGCTCGAATTCACCCCTCCACTTT
TRBD2	TRBV2	NA	TRBJ2-5	CASSGLAGEGETQYF	TGTGCCAGCAGTGGGCTAGCGGGAGAAGGCGAGACCCAGTACTTC
NA	TRBV10-1	few	TRBJ1-5	CASSADRQPQHF	TGCGCCAGCAGTGCTGACAGACAGCCCCAGCATTTT
NA	TRBV19	NA	TRBJ1-2	CASGDGLMTF	TGTGCCAGCGGGGATGGTTTAATGACCTTC
NA	TRBV7-8	NA	TRBJ2-3	CASSQYAGRPDTQYF	TGTGCCAGCAGCCAGTATGCGGGGCGCCCGGATACGCAGTATTTT
TRBD1	TRBV19	once	TRBJ1-3	CASTRGQGRVGGNTIYF	TGTGCCAGCACCAGGGGACAGGGAAGAGTCGGTGGAAACACCATATATTTT
TRBD1	TRBV19	NA	TRBJ1-4	CASSAPGQGDEKLFF	TGTGCCAGTAGTGCCCCGGGACAGGGGGATGAAAAACTGTTTTTT
NA	TRBV6-1	NA	TRBJ1-5	CASSEALNQPQHF	TGTGCCAGCAGTGAAGCCCTCAATCAGCCCCAGCATTTT
NA	TRBV4-2	NA	TRBJ2-6	CASSQERRVLTF	TGTGCCAGCAGCCAAGAAAGGCGCGTCCTGACTTTC
TRBD1	TRBV6-1	NA	TRBJ1-4	CASSGGSTGTGGKLFF	TGTGCCAGCAGTGGAGGATCAACCGGGACAGGGGGAAAACTGTTTTTT
TRBD1	TRBV10-3	NA	TRBJ1-5	CAILFTGGGQPQHF	TGTGCCATCCTATTTACAGGGGGGGGTCAGCCCCAGCATTTT
NA	TRBV27	NA	TRBJ2-7	CASSFSRGIYYEQYF	TGTGCCAGCAGTTTTAGTCGAGGGATCTACTACGAGCAGTACTTC
TRBD1	TRBV29-1	NA	TRBJ1-1	CSVRPRQGSTEAFF	TGCAGCGTCCGCCCGAGACAGGGTTCCACTGAAGCTTTCTTT
NA	TRBV6-5	NA	TRBJ1-6	CASRSSYNSPLHF	TGTGCCAGCAGGAGCTCCTATAATTCACCCCTCCACTTT
TRBD1	TRBV5-1	NA	TRBJ2-7	CASSLGQGADEQYF	TGCGCCAGCAGCTTGGGACAGGGGGCGGACGAGCAGTACTTC
NA	TRBV6-6	NA	TRBJ2-3	CASRLDNRGAGSQYF	TGTGCCAGCAGACTGGACAATCGGGGAGCCGGGTCACAGTATTTT
NA	TRBV25-1	once	TRBJ2-1	CASSDRERQFF	TGTGCCAGCAGTGACCGGGAGCGGCAGTTCTTC
TRBD2	TRBV6-5	NA	TRBJ2-1	CASSYLTSGYNEQFF	TGTGCCAGCAGTTACCTGACTAGCGGATACAATGAGCAGTTCTTC
NA	TRBV18	NA	TRBJ1-2	CASSPRDGGDYGYTF	TGTGCCAGCTCACCACGGGACGGCGGGGACTATGGCTACACCTTC
NA	TRBV11-2	NA	TRBJ1-2	CASSPFDRSRGYTF	TGTGCCAGCAGCCCATTCGACAGGTCAAGAGGCTACACCTTC
NA	TRBV14	NA	TRBJ2-3	CASSHLRLGALLDTQYF	TGTGCCAGCAGCCATTTAAGGTTAGGGGCGTTACTGGATACGCAGTATTTT
NA	TRBV11-2	NA	TRBJ2-5	CASSLTRPKETQYF	TGTGCCAGCAGCTTAACCCGTCCTAAAGAGACCCAGTACTTC